Sequencing of this T cell receptor beta chain was carried out in a study of blood T cells in healthy people across ages (dated by TCRdb to the mid-2010s). About the investigation overall: Template switching captured roughly one uniquely barcoded TCR beta cDNA molecule per two T cells in model experiments. To avoid experimental bias, donors of different ages were spread randomly across the sequencing lanes. Age-related changes in TCR beta repertoire diversity were measured in the study by deep sequencing normalized with unique cDNA molecular identifiers. The donors were divided into four age groups: young (average around 16 years), middle-aged (roughly 40), aged (under 70) and long-lived (about 79). For two donors (one aged 18 to 30 and one aged 80 or older), the study analyzed two additional independent replicas of 1 million unique cDNA reads from the same blood draw. Here is what the overall study found, with its caveats: Estimates of total diversity from one million sequenced T cells were regarded as lower bounds and underestimates. Donor CMV infection status was unknown, potentially confounding age-related changes in expanded clonotypes. Compared with the aged group, more naive CD4+ T cells, fewer expanded clones and increased TCR diversity were shown by the long-lived group, suggesting age selection. Since profiling was done on bulk unsorted PBMCs, naive and antigen-experienced compartments could not be conclusively compared. Observed TCR beta diversity per million T cells fell roughly linearly with age, and a significant reduction was already apparent by age approximately 41. Observed TCR beta diversity correlated strongly with the percentage of naive T cells measured by flow cytometry.

This clonotype was detected only a few times. Its specific antigen is unknown. Base qualities are not provided; no much larger clone lies one nucleotide away. The method was 5' RACE. The sample was run on an Illumina HiSeq 2500. The second PCR ran for roughly 7 to 11 cycles and used a J-beta primer mix along with a sample-barcoded 5' primer. A unique molecular identifier was introduced onto each TCR beta cDNA molecule by a template-switch 5' adaptor carrying 12 random nucleotides. Each sample yielded at least 2.5 million CDR3-containing paired-end reads. All of the RNA was converted into first-strand cDNA using the Mint cDNA synthesis kit, with a TRBC-specific oligonucleotide serving as the primer. After uracil-DNA glycosylase treatment, a first 18-cycle PCR used universal primers M1SS and BC2_uni_R on all cDNA. Under the source paper's analysis protocol: Each sample was normalized by randomly selecting 1 million high-quality reads, each carrying a distinct molecular identifier. Reads sharing molecular identifiers were discarded rather than binned into consensus sequences. MiTCR, run with a Q25 quality threshold and the strictest error-elimination algorithm, handled CDR3 identification, clonotype clustering and error correction. A nonparametric unseen species model using Euler transformation provided a lower-bound estimate of total TCR beta diversity. TCRdb took the public reads, trimmed them with fastp at Q25, ran MiXCR for clone calling and kept in-frame beta chains. Each CDR3 protein appears once, grouped with its most common genes and DNA. These V and J calls rely on TCRdb rather than the paper's analysis. In all, the sample holds 1.5 million to 1.8 million distinct CDR3 sequences, and under 55% of those were seen once. The top ten hold less than 5% of the sample.

Donors were a few dozen systemically healthy Caucasian individuals from Russia aged roughly 6 to 100 years. Ten milliliters of peripheral blood were drawn from each donor into EDTA-treated Vacutainer tubes. Ficoll-Paque density-gradient centrifugation was used to isolate PBMCs, with at least 6.5 million per sample. Trizol reagent was used to extract total RNA from PBMCs, with at least 6 micrograms per sample. The percentages of naive CD45RAhigh/CD27high T cells were determined by flow cytometry on a PBMC aliquot from every donor. The CDR3 runs 15 residues from the cysteine to the phenylalanine. Left in the record is the CDR3 DNA by itself, 45 bases read in frame from the first base. Trimming removed 2 bases from V and 4 bases from J; the gene matches leave 8 bases unexplained. CDR1 and CDR2, looked up from the germline V gene (reference sequence), are LNHNV and YYDKDF.

The sample comprised blood. This TCR came from a woman younger than 30 in good health. The chain uses TRBV15 and TRBJ2-7; the junction holds 7 bases that match TRBD1. The nucleotide sequence reads TGTGCCACCAGCAGACATCGACAGGGTAGATACGAGCAGTACTTC. Its amino acids are CATSRHRQGRYEQYF.